Sequencing of this T cell receptor beta chain was carried out in a study of shared clonotypes between healthy human individuals. Here immunoSEQ multiplex PCR was the method, and the copy in TCRdb shows in-frame clones only, minus some. The sample shows just over 2,000,000 clones, approximately 95% of them seen only once. Adult Caucasians living in Nashville, Tennessee made up all of the donors. The CDR3 has 13 amino acids. Trimming shortened V by 1 base and J by 8 bases, and 11 bases separated the two germline ends. Per germline, CDR1 SEHNR and CDR2 FQNEAQ (reference sequence). This chain joins TRBV7-9 and TRBJ1-2; D not certain. The sequenced material came from naive CD4+ T cells sorted from blood. As for subset: CD45RA+ positively selected. This TCR came from a man younger than 35 in good health. As DNA, the CDR3 is TGTGCCAGCAGCTTAGAACCGATTTACGGCTACACCTTC. Translation gives CASSLEPIYGYTF.